These 7 T cell receptor beta chains came from one sample sequenced in a study of beta chain features in type 1 diabetes. The study's findings and limits: Within each of all four CD4+ subsets, Type 1 diabetes patients had TCRB CDR3s that were moderately but significantly shorter.

All of the isolated RNA was reverse transcribed, so expressed TCRB transcripts were sequenced. Method: immunoSEQ multiplex PCR; TCRdb's copy keeps in-frame clones and lacks some. The sample includes about 650,000 clones, around 11% seen only once; the top ten take more than 0.1%. Their target antigens are unknown. The sequenced material came from naive CD4+ T cells from blood. These receptors were collected from a man aged 25-40 years with type 1 diabetes.

In this sample, this clone turned up a few times. The CDR3 sequence is CASPSGELFF. The CDR3 bases are TGTGCCAGCCCGTCGGGGGAGCTGTTTTTT. The rearrangement links TRBV7-7 to TRBJ2-2; D remains ambiguous. V was shortened by 8 bases and J by 8 bases, with 6 bases between the two germline ends. Germline-derived CDR1 and CDR2 are SSHAT and FNYEAQ (reference sequence). The CDR3 runs to 10 residues.

The rearrangement uses TRBV16 and TRBJ1-6; D is uncertain. Germline lookup yields CDR1 KGHSY and CDR2 FQNENV. Trimming took off 0 bases at V and 10 bases at J, with 4 bases between the two ends. This CDR3 contains 12 residues. CDR3 nucleotides: TGTGCCAGCAGCCAATCACAATCACCCCTCCACTTT. It translates to CASSQSQSPLHF.

V usage is TRBV4-3 and J usage is TRBJ2-1; 7 bases map to TRBD2. From germline, CDR1 is LGHNA and CDR2 YSLEER. Unmatched junction bases numbered 8, after V lost 0 bases and J lost 0 bases. There are 18 residues in the CDR3. CDR3 nucleotides: TGCGCCAGCAGCCAAGATCTGTGGGGAGGGAGCTCCTACAATGAGCAGTTCTTC. Translated, it gives CASSQDLWGGSSYNEQFF.

V and J are TRBV21-1 and TRBJ2-6; TRBD2 is the table's D call and was not checked against the DNA. TRBV21-1 is designated a pseudogene. The CDR3 is 19 amino acids. CDR3 region: CASSKAGRAKAGGANVLTF. The CDR3 DNA is TGTGCCAGCAGCAAAGCAGGACGGGCGAAGGCGGGCGGGGCCAACGTCCTGACTTTC.

The V and J genes are TRBV27 and TRBJ1-4; maybe TRBD1 (6 bases). The V gene lost 3 bases and the J gene lost 4 bases, with 12 bases spanning the gap. This CDR3 is 15 amino acids long. In germline, CDR1 is MNHEY, CDR2 SMNVEV (reference sequence). CDR3 loop: CASSFGQGINEKLFF. The CDR3 nucleotides are TGTGCCAGCAGTTTTGGCCAGGGGATTAATGAAAAACTGTTTTTT. Drawing the rest from reference TRBV27 and TRBJ1-4, the complete variable domain is EAQVTQNPRYLITVTGKKLTVTCSQNMNHEYMSWYRQDPGLGLRQIYYSMNVEVTDKGDVPEGYKVSRKEKRNFPLILESPSPNQTSLYFCASSFGQGINEKLFFGSGTQLSVL.

The chain joins TRBV19 to TRBJ1-5; 7 bases match TRBD1. This CDR3 region has 16 residues. V lost 5 bases to trimming and J lost 2 bases; unmatched junction nucleotides: 9. Germline V gives CDR1 LNHDA, CDR2 SQIVND (reference sequence). The CDR3 is CASSVISGGGNQPQHF. The CDR3 DNA is TGTGCCAGTAGTGTCATCTCAGGGGGTGGCAATCAGCCCCAGCATTTT.

The chain links TRBV4-2 to TRBJ1-1; TRBD1 might be the D (5 bases). CDR1 is LGHNA, CDR2 YNFKEQ, per germline. The CDR3 consists of 14 residues. Trimming stripped 6 bases from V and 0 bases from J, with 11 bases between. The CDR3 reads CASRYGTLNTEAFF. The CDR3 DNA reads TGTGCCAGCAGATATGGGACGCTGAACACTGAAGCTTTCTTT.